The rows below give T cell receptor beta chains drawn from one sample of a study of vaccination and CD4 T cells after COVID-19. No antigens are known for them. Using its own MiXCR run on the PCR reads, TCRdb lists one record per CDR3 protein. Among over 10,000 distinct CDR3 sequences listed, around 76% were seen once. The sequencing input was CD4+ T cells from blood, cultured in vitro. Receptor source: a human donor who had recovered from COVID-19. The CDR3 runs from the conserved cysteine through the conserved F or W. A D gene is named only where the DNA matches it firmly. Size tells how often a clone was seen (once, few, many) or the class of an expanded clone, and some rows leave it out.

>TRBV20-1|few|TRBJ2-3|NA
CSASQRDRGTDTQYF
TGCAGTGCTAGTCAAAGGGATCGGGGCACAGATACGCAGTATTTT
>TRBV30|NA|TRBJ1-5|NA
CAWRPTRGDQPQHF
TGTGCCTGGAGGCCGACAAGGGGGGACCAGCCCCAGCATTTT
>TRBV7-2|NA|TRBJ2-7|TRBD1
CASTTGQGYEQYF
TGTGCCAGCACCACTGGACAGGGCTACGAGCAGTACTTC
>TRBV20-1|NA|TRBJ1-1|NA
CSAGGVAGAFGTEAFF
TGCAGTGCGGGGGGGGTCGCCGGGGCTTTCGGCACTGAAGCTTTCTTT
>TRBV18|NA|TRBJ1-5|TRBD1
CASSLGTGSNYQPQHF
TGTGCCAGCTCACTAGGGACAGGGTCCAATTATCAGCCCCAGCATTTT
>TRBV27|NA|TRBJ2-7|NA
CASDPGRGKGYEQYF
TGTGCCAGCGATCCGGGTAGGGGAAAGGGCTACGAGCAGTACTTC
>TRBV27|NA|TRBJ2-3|TRBD1
CASSPRQGRTDTQYF
TGTGCCAGCAGTCCCAGACAGGGGCGCACAGATACGCAGTATTTT
>TRBV27|NA|TRBJ1-2|NA
CASSSDSYGGYTF
TGTGCCAGCAGTTCCGACTCCTACGGAGGCTACACCTTC
>TRBV7-6|NA|TRBJ1-3|NA
CASSYWDTGNTIYF
TGTGCCAGCAGCTATTGGGACACTGGAAACACCATATATTTT
>TRBV6-1|NA|TRBJ2-3|TRBD1
CASSPDRGRGDTQYF
TGTGCCAGCAGCCCCGACAGGGGGCGCGGGGATACGCAGTATTTT
>TRBV20-1|NA|TRBJ2-1|NA
CSASYQEPIF
TGCAGTGCTAGTTACCAGGAGCCTATCTTC
>TRBV7-2|NA|TRBJ1-2|NA
CASSLRAYGYTF
TGTGCCAGCAGCCTCCGGGCCTATGGCTACACCTTC
>TRBV6-1|few|TRBJ2-5|NA
CASSPRQLETQYF
TGTGCCAGCAGTCCCCGACAGTTAGAGACCCAGTACTTC
>TRBV10-3|NA|TRBJ2-2|NA
CAISGRTASTSTGELFF
TGTGCCATCAGCGGAAGGACAGCCAGCACTAGCACCGGGGAGCTGTTTTTT
>TRBV15|NA|TRBJ1-6|NA
CATSRDPGVGAPLHF
TGTGCCACCAGCAGAGATCCTGGAGTTGGGGCACCCCTCCACTTT
>TRBV27|NA|TRBJ1-5|NA
CASSSWGAGGSNQPQHF
TGTGCCAGCAGCTCGTGGGGTGCGGGAGGCAGCAATCAGCCCCAGCATTTT
>TRBV7-9|NA|TRBJ1-2|NA
CASSLVSTKGGGYTF
TGTGCCAGCAGCTTAGTTTCGACTAAGGGCGGCGGCTACACCTTC
>TRBV7-4|NA|TRBJ2-7|NA
CASSLWEQGEQYF
TGTGCCAGCAGCTTGTGGGAGCAGGGCGAGCAGTACTTC
>TRBV19|NA|TRBJ1-2|TRBD1
CASSIPGQGNGYTF
TGTGCCAGTAGTATTCCGGGACAGGGTAATGGCTACACCTTC
>TRBV6-2/TRBV6-3|once|TRBJ1-5|TRBD1
CASSSQGQGVQPQHF
TGTGCCAGCAGTTCTCAGGGACAGGGGGTTCAGCCCCAGCATTTT
>TRBV27|NA|TRBJ2-7|NA
CASSSHPREQYF
TGTGCCAGCAGTTCTCACCCGCGCGAGCAGTACTTC
>TRBV6-1|NA|TRBJ1-1|NA
CASRASLGEAFF
TGTGCCAGCAGAGCCTCACTAGGTGAAGCTTTCTTT
>TRBV7-9|NA|TRBJ1-2|NA
CASSFLEGIGRNGYTF
TGTGCCAGCAGCTTCTTGGAGGGGATCGGAAGGAATGGCTACACCTTC
>TRBV6-5|NA|TRBJ2-1|TRBD2
CASSYGPGTTTTSGSYNEQFF
TGTGCCAGCAGTTACGGCCCCGGGACAACCACTACCAGCGGGAGTTATAATGAGCAGTTCTTC
>TRBV6-1|NA|TRBJ1-5|NA
CASSWTAMGNQPQHF
TGTGCCAGCAGCTGGACGGCGATGGGCAATCAGCCCCAGCATTTT
>TRBV20-1|NA|TRBJ1-5|NA
CSARVSGLNQPQHF
TGCAGTGCTAGAGTGTCAGGGCTCAATCAGCCCCAGCATTTT
>TRBV28|NA|TRBJ1-6|TRBD1
CASSNRGSYNSPLHF
TGTGCCAGCAGCAACAGGGGGTCCTATAATTCACCCCTCCACTTT
>TRBV7-2|NA|TRBJ2-5|TRBD1
CASSWDRGSQETQYF
TGTGCCAGCAGTTGGGACAGGGGGTCCCAAGAGACCCAGTACTTC
>TRBV7-8|NA|TRBJ2-2|NA
CASSSRGFAGELFF
TGTGCCAGCAGCTCCCGGGGATTCGCCGGGGAGCTGTTTTTT
>TRBV6-2/TRBV6-3|NA|TRBJ1-2|NA
CASSFWSGINGYTF
TGTGCCAGCAGTTTTTGGTCAGGGATAAATGGCTACACCTTC
>TRBV7-9|NA|TRBJ2-7|NA
CASSLWDEQYF
TGTGCCAGCAGCTTATGGGACGAGCAGTACTTC
>TRBV12-5|NA|TRBJ2-5|NA
CASARGGGETQYF
TGTGCTAGTGCCAGGGGGGGAGGAGAGACCCAGTACTTC
>TRBV20-1|NA|TRBJ2-2|TRBD2
CSANQPLGLAGRTGELFF
TGCAGTGCTAATCAACCGTTGGGACTAGCGGGAAGGACCGGGGAGCTGTTTTTT
>TRBV5-4|NA|TRBJ1-1|NA
CASSNRVGTEAFF
TGTGCCAGCAGCAACAGGGTTGGGACTGAAGCTTTCTTT
>TRBV28|NA|TRBJ1-5|TRBD1
CASRVEQGAGQPQHF
TGTGCCAGCAGGGTCGAACAGGGGGCCGGTCAGCCCCAGCATTTT
>TRBV27|NA|TRBJ2-3|NA
CASTPDRFRGRGTDTQYF
TGTGCCAGCACCCCGGACAGATTTCGAGGGAGAGGGACAGATACGCAGTATTTT
>TRBV27|NA|TRBJ2-1|NA
CASNEAGRSYNEQFF
TGTGCCAGCAATGAGGCGGGACGGTCCTACAATGAGCAGTTCTTC
>TRBV27|once|TRBJ1-5|NA
CASSQHGSNQPQQF
TGTGCCAGCAGCCAACACGGGAGCAATCAGCCCCAGCAATTT